Detailed here is one T cell receptor beta chain. V lost 1 base to trimming and J lost 1 base; unmatched junction nucleotides: 2. The germline gives CDR1 LNHDA, CDR2 SQIVND (reference sequence). The CDR3 is 15 residues long. Generated by immunoSEQ multiplex PCR, the TCRdb table keeps only in-frame clones and is missing some. The sample carries some 81,000 clones, around 90% recorded once. The sample belongs to a study of technical replicates of blood from several donors. The chain recombines TRBV19 with TRBJ2-3; 7 bases are a match to TRBD2. Sequenced: T cells isolated from PBMCs. The clonotype was recovered from a human donor in good health. CDR3: CASSIAGGGTDTQYF. The DNA for the CDR3 is TGTGCCAGTAGTATAGCGGGAGGAGGCACAGATACGCAGTATTTT.